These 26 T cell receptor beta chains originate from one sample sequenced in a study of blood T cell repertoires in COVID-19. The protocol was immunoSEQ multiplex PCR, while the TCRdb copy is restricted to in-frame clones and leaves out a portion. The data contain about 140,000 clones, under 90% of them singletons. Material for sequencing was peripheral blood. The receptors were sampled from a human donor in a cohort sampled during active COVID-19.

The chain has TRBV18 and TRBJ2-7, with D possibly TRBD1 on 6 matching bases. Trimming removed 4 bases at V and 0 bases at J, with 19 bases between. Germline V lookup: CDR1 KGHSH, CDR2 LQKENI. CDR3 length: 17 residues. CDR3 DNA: TGTGCCAGCTCACGCGCCGGGACACATTCTGACTCCTACGAGCAGTACTTC. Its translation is CASSRAGTHSDSYEQYF.

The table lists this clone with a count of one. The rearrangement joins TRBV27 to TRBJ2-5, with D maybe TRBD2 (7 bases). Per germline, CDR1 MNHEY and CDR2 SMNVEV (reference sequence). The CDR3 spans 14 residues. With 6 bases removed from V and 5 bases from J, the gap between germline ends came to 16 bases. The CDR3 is CASRLVGRGETQYF. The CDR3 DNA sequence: TGTGCCAGCAGATTGGTAGGGAGGGGGGAGACCCAGTACTTC.

DNA for the CDR3: TGTGCCAGCAGTGAAGGGGGCAGGTCTAGGGACGAGCAGTACTTC. Translation gives CASSEGGRSRDEQYF. The chain recombines TRBV2 with TRBJ2-7; weak D call: TRBD1 (5 bases). Germline lookup yields CDR1 SNHLY and CDR2 FYNNEI. Trimming removed 1 base from V and 5 bases from J, with 15 bases in between. The CDR3 totals 15 residues.

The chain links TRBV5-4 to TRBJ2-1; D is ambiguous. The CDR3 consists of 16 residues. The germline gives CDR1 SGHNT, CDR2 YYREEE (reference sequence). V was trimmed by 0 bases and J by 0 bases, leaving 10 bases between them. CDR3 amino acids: CASSLVVGASYNEQFF. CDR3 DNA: TGTGCCAGCAGCTTGGTGGTCGGAGCCTCCTACAATGAGCAGTTCTTC.

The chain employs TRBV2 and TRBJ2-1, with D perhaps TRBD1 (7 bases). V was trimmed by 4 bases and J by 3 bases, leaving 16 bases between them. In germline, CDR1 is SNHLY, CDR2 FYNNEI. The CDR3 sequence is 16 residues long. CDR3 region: CASSGVQGGLYNEQFF. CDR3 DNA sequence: TGTGCCAGCAGTGGTGTTCAGGGGGGACTCTACAATGAGCAGTTCTTC.

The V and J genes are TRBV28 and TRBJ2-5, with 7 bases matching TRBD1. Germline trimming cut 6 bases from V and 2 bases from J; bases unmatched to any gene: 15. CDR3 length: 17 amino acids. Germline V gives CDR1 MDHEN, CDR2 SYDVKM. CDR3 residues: CASRNPKTSGQQETQYF. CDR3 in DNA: TGTGCCAGCAGAAATCCCAAGACGTCGGGACAGCAAGAGACCCAGTACTTC.

The CDR3 here is CASSIGAGVSEAFF. CDR3 nucleotide sequence: TGTGCCAGTAGTATAGGGGCAGGGGTTTCTGAAGCTTTCTTT. The V call is TRBV19, the J call TRBJ1-1; tentatively, D is TRBD1 (6 bases). Germline lookup yields CDR1 LNHDA and CDR2 SQIVND (reference sequence). The CDR3 loop spans 14 amino acids. Trimming stripped 1 base from V and 6 bases from J, with 12 bases between.

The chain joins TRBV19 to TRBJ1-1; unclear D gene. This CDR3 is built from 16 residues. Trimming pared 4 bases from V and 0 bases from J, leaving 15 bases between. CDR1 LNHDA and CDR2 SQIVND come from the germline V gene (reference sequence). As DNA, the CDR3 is TGTGCCAGTAGTACCCGGTTGGGCAGTTTGAACACTGAAGCTTTCTTT. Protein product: CASSTRLGSLNTEAFF.

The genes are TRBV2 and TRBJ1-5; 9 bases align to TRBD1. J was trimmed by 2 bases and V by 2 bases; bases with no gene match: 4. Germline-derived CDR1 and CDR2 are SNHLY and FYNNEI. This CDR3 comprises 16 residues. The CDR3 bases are TGTGCCAGCAGTGAAAGACAGGGGGGGGGCAATCAGCCCCAGCATTTT. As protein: CASSERQGGGNQPQHF. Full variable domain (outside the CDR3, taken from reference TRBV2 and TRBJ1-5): EPEVTQTPSHQVTQMGQEVILRCVPISNHLYFYWYRQILGQKVEFLVSFYNNEISEKSEIFDDQFSVERPDGSNFTLKIRSTKLEDSAMYFCASSERQGGGNQPQHFGDGTRLSIL.

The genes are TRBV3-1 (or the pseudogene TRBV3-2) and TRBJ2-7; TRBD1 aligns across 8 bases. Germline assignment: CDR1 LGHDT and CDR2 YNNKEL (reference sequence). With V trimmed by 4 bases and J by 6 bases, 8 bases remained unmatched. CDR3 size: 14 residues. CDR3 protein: CASSPSRDRGEQYF. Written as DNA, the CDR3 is TGTGCCAGCAGCCCATCTCGAGACAGGGGCGAGCAGTACTTC.

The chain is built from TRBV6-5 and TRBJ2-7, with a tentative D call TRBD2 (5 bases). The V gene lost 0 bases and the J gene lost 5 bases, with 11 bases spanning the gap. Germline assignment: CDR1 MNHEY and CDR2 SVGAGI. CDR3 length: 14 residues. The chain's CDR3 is CASSYSRVNDEQYF. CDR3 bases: TGTGCCAGCAGTTACTCGAGGGTAAATGACGAGCAGTACTTC.

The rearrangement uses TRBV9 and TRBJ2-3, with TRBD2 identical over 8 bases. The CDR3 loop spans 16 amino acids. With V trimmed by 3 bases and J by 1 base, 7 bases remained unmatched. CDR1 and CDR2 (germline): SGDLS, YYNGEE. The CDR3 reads CASSASPGLGTDTQYF. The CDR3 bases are TGTGCCAGCAGCGCCTCACCGGGACTAGGCACAGATACGCAGTATTTT.

CDR3 bases: TGCGCCAGCAGCGAGAACAGTAACTATGGCTACACCTTC. As protein: CASSENSNYGYTF. The V call is TRBV5-1, the J call TRBJ1-2; D gene uncertain. V was clipped by 4 bases and J by 1 base, with 8 bases between them. The CDR3 consists of 13 residues. Germline V gives CDR1 SGHRS, CDR2 YFSETQ.

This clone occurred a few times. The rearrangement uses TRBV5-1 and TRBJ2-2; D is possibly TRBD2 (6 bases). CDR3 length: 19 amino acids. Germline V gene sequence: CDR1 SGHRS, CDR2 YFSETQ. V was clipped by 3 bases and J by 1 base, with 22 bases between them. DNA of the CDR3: TGCGCCAGCAGCTCCCCCTACGCGGGGAATTGGTTGAACACCGGGGAGCTGTTTTTT. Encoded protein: CASSSPYAGNWLNTGELFF.

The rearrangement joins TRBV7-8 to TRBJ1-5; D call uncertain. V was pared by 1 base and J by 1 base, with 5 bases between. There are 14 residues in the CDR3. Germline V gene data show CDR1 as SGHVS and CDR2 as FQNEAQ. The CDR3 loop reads CASSLVQSNQPQHF. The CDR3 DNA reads TGTGCCAGCAGCTTAGTGCAGAGCAATCAGCCCCAGCATTTT.

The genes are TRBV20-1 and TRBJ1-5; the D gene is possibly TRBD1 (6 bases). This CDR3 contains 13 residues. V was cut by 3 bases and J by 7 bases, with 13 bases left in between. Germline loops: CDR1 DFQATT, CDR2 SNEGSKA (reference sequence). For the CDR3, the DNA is TGCAGTGCTAGTTACAGGGCGGGCCAGCCCCAGCATTTT. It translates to CSASYRAGQPQHF.

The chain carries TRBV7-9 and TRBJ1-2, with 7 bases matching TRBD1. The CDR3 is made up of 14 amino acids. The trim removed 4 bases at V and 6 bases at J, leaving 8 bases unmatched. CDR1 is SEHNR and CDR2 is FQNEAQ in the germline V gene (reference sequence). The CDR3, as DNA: TGTGCCAGCAGCTCATCGTTAGGGGGCAATGGCTACACCTTC. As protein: CASSSSLGGNGYTF.

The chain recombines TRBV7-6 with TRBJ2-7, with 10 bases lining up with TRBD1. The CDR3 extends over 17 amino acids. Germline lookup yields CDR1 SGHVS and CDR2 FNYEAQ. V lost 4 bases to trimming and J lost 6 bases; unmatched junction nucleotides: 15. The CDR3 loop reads CASSSQPPGQGNGEQYF. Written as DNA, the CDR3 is TGTGCCAGCAGCTCCCAACCCCCGGGACAGGGGAACGGCGAGCAGTACTTC.

In DNA form, the CDR3 reads TGTGCCAGCAGTGGACTAGCGGGGCGGCAAGAGACCCAGTACTTC. Translated, it gives CASSGLAGRQETQYF. The chain joins TRBV2 to TRBJ2-5, with 11 bases matching TRBD2. After removal of 4 bases from V and 2 bases from J, the junction contained 3 bases not matched to a gene. This CDR3 spans 15 amino acids. CDR1 SNHLY and CDR2 FYNNEI come from the germline V gene.

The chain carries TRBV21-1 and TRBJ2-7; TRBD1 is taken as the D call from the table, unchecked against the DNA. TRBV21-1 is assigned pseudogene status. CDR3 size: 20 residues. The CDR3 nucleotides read TGTGCCAGCACGCAAGGAGGGGACAGGGGGCGAACGTCCAGCTCCTACGAGCAGTACTTC. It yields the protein CASTQGGDRGRTSSSYEQYF.

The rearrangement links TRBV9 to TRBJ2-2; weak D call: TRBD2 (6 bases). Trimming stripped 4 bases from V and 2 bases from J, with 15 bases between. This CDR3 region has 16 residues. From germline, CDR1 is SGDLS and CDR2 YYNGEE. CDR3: CASSRSTSYNTGELFF. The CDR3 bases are TGTGCCAGCAGCCGTAGCACTAGCTACAACACCGGGGAGCTGTTTTTT.

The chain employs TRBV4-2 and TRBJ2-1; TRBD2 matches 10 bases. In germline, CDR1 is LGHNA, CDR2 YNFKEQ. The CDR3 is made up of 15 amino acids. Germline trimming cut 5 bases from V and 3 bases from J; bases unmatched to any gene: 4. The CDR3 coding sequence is TGTGCCAGCAGCAATAGCGGGGGGATCTACAATGAGCAGTTCTTC. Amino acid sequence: CASSNSGGIYNEQFF.

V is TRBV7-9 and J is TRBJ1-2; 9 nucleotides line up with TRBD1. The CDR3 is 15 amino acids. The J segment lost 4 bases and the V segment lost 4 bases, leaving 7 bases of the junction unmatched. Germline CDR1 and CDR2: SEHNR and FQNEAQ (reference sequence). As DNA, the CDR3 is TGTGCCAGCAGCTCACCGGGACAGGGTTCCTATGGCTACACCTTC. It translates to CASSSPGQGSYGYTF.

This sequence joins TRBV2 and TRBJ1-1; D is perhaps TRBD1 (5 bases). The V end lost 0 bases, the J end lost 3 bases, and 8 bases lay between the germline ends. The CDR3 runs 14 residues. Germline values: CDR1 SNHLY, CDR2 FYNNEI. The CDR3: CASSEAQGYTEAFF. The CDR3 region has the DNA TGTGCCAGCAGTGAAGCGCAGGGATACACTGAAGCTTTCTTT.

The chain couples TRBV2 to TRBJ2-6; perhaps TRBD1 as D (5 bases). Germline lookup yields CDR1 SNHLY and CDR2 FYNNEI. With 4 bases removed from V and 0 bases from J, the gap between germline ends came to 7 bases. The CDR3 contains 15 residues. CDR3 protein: CASSAGLSGANVLTF. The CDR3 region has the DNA TGTGCCAGCAGTGCAGGGCTCTCTGGGGCCAACGTCCTGACTTTC.

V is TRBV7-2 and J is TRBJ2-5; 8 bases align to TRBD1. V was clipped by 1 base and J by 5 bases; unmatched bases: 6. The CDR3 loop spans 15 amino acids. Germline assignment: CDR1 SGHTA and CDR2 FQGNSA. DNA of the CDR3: TGTGCCAGCAGCTTAGGGACAGGGTATGGGGAGACCCAGTACTTC. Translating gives CASSLGTGYGETQYF.